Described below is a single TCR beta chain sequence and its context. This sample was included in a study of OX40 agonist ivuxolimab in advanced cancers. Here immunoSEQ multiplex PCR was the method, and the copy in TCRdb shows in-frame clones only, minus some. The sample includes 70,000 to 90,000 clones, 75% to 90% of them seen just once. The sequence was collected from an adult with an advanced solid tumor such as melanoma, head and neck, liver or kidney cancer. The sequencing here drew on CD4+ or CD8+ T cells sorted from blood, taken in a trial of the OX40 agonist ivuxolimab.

This CDR3 is CASSSLYEQYF. The CDR3 DNA reads as TGTGCCAGTTCAAGTCTTTACGAGCAGTACTTC. The chain employs TRBV2 and TRBJ2-7; D gene ambiguous. V shed 9 bases and J shed 4 bases, with 10 bases lying between them. There are 11 residues in the CDR3. In germline, CDR1 is SNHLY, CDR2 FYNNEI.